This T cell receptor beta chain is drawn from a study of cytomegalovirus exposure and HLA in healthy donors. The PCR had 60 Vbeta and 13 Jbeta primers. Assay used: immunoSEQ multiplex PCR; TCRdb lists only in-frame clones, some missing. The sample yields 95,000 to 150,000 clones, around three quarters seen once. Germline V gene lookup returns CDR1 SGHAT and CDR2 FQNNGV. The CDR3 length is 14 residues. Trimming shortened V by 0 bases and J by 11 bases, and 16 bases separated the two germline ends. Study outcomes and limitations: High specificity and sensitivity for cytomegalovirus status were reported for the classifier.

Remarks on this clone: What it binds is unknown.

The sequence was obtained from a man aged 25 to 40 in good health and CMV-seronegative. Sequenced input: PBMCs. V and J are TRBV11-2 and TRBJ1-1, with a tentative D call TRBD1 (5 bases). CDR3 coding DNA: TGTGCCAGCAGCTTAGAGGGGGGAATCGAAGCGGCTTTCTTT. Translation gives CASSLEGGIEAAFF.